Here is one T cell receptor (beta chain) with its context. The sample comes from a study of blood T cells in healthy people across ages. The germline gives CDR1 SQVTM, CDR2 ANQGSEA. The CDR3 covers 15 residues. Trimming shortened V by 2 bases and J by 5 bases, and 15 bases separated the two germline ends. Researchers collected about 10 milliliters of peripheral blood from every single donor. PBMCs, at least 6 million per sample, were isolated. Alongside a J-beta primer mix, a sample-barcoded 5' primer served in a second PCR lasting about 7 to 11 cycles. With 12 random nucleotides, a template-switch adaptor tagged each individual cDNA molecule. TCRdb re-called the 5' RACE reads with MiXCR, one entry per CDR3 protein. Of some 790,000 distinct CDR3 sequences listed, 29% are singletons.

The chain is built from TRBV29-1 and TRBJ2-2, with D maybe TRBD2 (7 bases). The source material was blood. The receptor's source is a woman aged 80 or over in good health. Here the CDR3 DNA reads TGCAGCGTTGAATGGGTACAGGGAGGGACCGGGGAGCTGTTTTTT. Residues: CSVEWVQGGTGELFF.